This TCR beta chain stems from a study of T-cell memory formation after mild COVID-19. At the level of the study: TCR clusters showed largely donor specificity.

The germline gives CDR1 GTSNPN, CDR2 SVGIG (reference sequence). J lost 5 bases, V lost 1 base, and 8 bases had no gene match. The CDR3 has 15 amino acids. Study-wide points: Cross-reactive memory appears to have joined, as suggested by some responding clones showing up in pre-infection memory. Clones that contracted from day 15 to 85 had balanced CD4/CD8; later expanders were CD4+ biased.

TCR alpha and TCR beta cDNA libraries carrying sample barcodes and UMIs were produced by 5'RACE using constant-segment primers. From the 5' RACE reads, TCRdb called clonotypes with MiXCR, one entry per CDR3 protein. The repertoire has fewer than 450,000 distinct CDR3 sequences, about 21% of them found once; the top ten carry under 15%. This clonotype turned up a few times. The antigen is unknown. The sample consisted of PBMCs or a T cell subset sorted from them (not recorded which). V is TRBV30 and J is TRBJ2-1; 7 bases agree with TRBD2. The source of this sequence is an adult woman who had mild COVID-19 (a few samples of this study predate the infection). Cell type and time point are not known. The CDR3 DNA follows: TGTGCCTGGAGTGGATTAGGGAGGGGCCACAATGAGCAGTTCTTC. It is translated as CAWSGLGRGHNEQFF.